This TCR beta chain was observed in a study of OX40 agonist ivuxolimab in advanced cancers. Libraries were prepared by immunoSEQ multiplex PCR; TCRdb keeps only in-frame clonotypes and omits some of them. The sample yields more than 9,500 clones, 90% seen once. CDR1 is KGHSH, CDR2 LQKENI, per germline. With 5 bases removed from V and 6 bases from J, the gap between germline ends came to 20 bases. The CDR3 has 15 residues. This sequence was found in an adult with an advanced solid tumor such as melanoma, head and neck, liver or kidney cancer. This sequence joins TRBV18 and TRBJ2-7, with D perhaps matching TRBD1 (5 bases). The material was CD4+ or CD8+ T cells sorted from blood, obtained in a trial of the OX40 agonist ivuxolimab. The CDR3 loop is CASSSTETVIGEQYF. The CDR3 coding sequence is TGTGCCAGCTCATCGACAGAGACGGTGATCGGCGAGCAGTACTTC.